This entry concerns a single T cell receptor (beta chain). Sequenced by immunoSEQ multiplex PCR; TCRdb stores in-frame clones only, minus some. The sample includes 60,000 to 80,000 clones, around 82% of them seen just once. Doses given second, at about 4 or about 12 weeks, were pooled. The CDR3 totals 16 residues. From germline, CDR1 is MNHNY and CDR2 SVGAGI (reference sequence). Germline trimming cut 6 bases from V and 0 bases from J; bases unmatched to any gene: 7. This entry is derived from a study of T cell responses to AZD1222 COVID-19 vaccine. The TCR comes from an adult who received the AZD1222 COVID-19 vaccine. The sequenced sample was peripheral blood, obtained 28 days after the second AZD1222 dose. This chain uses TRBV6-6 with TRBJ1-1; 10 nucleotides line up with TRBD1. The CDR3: CASSPGDRGLNTEAFF. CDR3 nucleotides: TGTGCCAGCAGCCCCGGGGACAGGGGTCTGAACACTGAAGCTTTCTTT.